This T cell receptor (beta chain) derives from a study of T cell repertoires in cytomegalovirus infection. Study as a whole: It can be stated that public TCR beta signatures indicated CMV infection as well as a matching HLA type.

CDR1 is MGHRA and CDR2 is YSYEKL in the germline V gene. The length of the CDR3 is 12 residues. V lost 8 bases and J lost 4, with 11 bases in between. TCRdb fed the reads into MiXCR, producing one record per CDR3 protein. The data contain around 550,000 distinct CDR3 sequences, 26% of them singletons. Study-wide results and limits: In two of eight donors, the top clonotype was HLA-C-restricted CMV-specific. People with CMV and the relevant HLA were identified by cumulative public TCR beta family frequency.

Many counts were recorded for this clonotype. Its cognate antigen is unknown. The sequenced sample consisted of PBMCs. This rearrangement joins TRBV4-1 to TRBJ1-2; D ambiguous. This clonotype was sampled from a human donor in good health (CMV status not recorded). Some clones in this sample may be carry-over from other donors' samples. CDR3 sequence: CASARVGYGYTF. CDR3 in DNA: TGCGCCAGCGCAAGGGTAGGCTATGGCTACACCTTC.